The clone carrying this T cell receptor (beta chain) was observed a few times. What it recognizes is unknown. The sample is drawn from a study of Graves' ophthalmopathy and Graves' hyperthyroidism. CDR3 size: 13 residues. Germline V gene lookup returns CDR1 DFQATT and CDR2 SNEGSKA (reference sequence). Trimming left V 3 bases short and J 1 base short, with 7 bases between. Other autoimmune diseases, uncontrolled infections, pregnancy or lactation ruled patients out of participation. Study-wide results and limits: The model reached just under 71% sensitivity and approximately 72% specificity for predicting ophthalmopathy progression.

For repertoire sequencing, the TCR beta CDR3 regions were amplified from RNA transcripts. First-round RT-PCR relied on HTBI primers, and a second-round multiplex PCR came next. TCRdb ran MiXCR on the multiplex PCR reads and lists one entry per CDR3 protein. The sample yields 580,000 or so distinct CDR3 sequences, under 45% seen once. This clonotype was obtained from an adult man with Graves' hyperthyroidism. This chain joins TRBV20-1 and TRBJ1-5, with D unclear. Sequenced input: peripheral blood or thyroid tissue (not recorded which). CDR3 DNA sequence: TGCAGTGCTAGGGCACACAGCAATCAGCCCCAGCATTTT. Protein: CSARAHSNQPQHF.